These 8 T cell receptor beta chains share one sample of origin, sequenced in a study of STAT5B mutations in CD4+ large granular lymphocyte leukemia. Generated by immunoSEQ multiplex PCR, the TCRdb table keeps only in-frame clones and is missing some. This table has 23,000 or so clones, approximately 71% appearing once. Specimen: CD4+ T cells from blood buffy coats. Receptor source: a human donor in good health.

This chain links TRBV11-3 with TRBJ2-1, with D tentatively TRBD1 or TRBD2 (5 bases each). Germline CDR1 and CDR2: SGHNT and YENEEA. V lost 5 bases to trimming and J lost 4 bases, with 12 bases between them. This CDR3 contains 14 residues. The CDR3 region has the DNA TGTGCCAGCAGCGACCGGGACCGGTACAATGAGCAGTTCTTC. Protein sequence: CASSDRDRYNEQFF.

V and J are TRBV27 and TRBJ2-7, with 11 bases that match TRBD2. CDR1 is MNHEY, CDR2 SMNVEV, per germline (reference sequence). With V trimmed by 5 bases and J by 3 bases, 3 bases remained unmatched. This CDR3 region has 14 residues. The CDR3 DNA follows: TGTGCCAGCAGTGGACTAGCGGGTGTCTACGAGCAGTACTTC. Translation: CASSGLAGVYEQYF.

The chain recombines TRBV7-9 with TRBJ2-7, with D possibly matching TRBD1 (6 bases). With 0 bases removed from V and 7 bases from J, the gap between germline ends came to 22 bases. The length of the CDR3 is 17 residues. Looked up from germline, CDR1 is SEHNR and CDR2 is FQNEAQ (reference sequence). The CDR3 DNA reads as TGTGCCAGCAGCTTAGCGACACCGGGACAAGGGGCAGGGGAGCAGTACTTC. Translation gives CASSLATPGQGAGEQYF.

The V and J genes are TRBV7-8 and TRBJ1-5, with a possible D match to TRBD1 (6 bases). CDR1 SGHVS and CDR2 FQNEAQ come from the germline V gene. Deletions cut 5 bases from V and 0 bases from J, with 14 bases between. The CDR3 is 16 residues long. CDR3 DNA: TGTGCCAGCAGCCAAGAAACAGGGACTAGCAATCAGCCCCAGCATTTT. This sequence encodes CASSQETGTSNQPQHF.

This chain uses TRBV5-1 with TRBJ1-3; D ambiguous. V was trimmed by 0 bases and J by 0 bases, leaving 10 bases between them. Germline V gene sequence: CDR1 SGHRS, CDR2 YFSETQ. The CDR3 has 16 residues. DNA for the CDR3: TGCGCCAGCAGCTTGGGAGGAACGGACTCTGGAAACACCATATATTTT. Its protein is CASSLGGTDSGNTIYF.

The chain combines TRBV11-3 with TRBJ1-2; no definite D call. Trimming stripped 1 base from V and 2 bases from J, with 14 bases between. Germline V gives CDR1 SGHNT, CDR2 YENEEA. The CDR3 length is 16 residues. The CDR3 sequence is CASSLASFRGNYGYTF. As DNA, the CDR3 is TGTGCCAGCAGCTTAGCGTCCTTCCGGGGAAACTATGGCTACACCTTC.

DNA of the CDR3: TGCGCCAGCAGCAGCGGGAGCTGGGAGACCCAGTACTTC. Translating it yields CASSSGSWETQYF. This chain uses TRBV4-1 with TRBJ2-5; TRBD2 agrees at 8 bases. This CDR3 region has 13 residues. Trimming took 5 bases from V and 5 from J; bases not matched to a gene: 4. The germline CDR1 and CDR2 sequences are MGHRA and YSYEKL.

CDR3: CASKIDPGNTGELFF. DNA for the CDR3: TGCGCCAGCAAAATCGATCCAGGGAACACCGGGGAGCTGTTTTTT. This rearrangement joins TRBV5-1 to TRBJ2-2; D is undetermined. The germline CDR1 and CDR2 sequences are SGHRS and YFSETQ. Between the trimmed V and J ends, which lost 6 bases and 1 base, there was a span of 13 bases. The CDR3 extends over 15 amino acids.